One TCR beta chain is described in this entry. Germline CDR1 SGHRS, CDR2 YFSETQ. There are 15 residues in the CDR3. V was clipped by 3 bases and J by 6 bases; unmatched bases: 5. These data come from a study of OX40 agonist ivuxolimab in advanced cancers. Sequencing was performed with immunoSEQ multiplex PCR; in TCRdb, only in-frame clones are kept and a portion is missing. Seen here are about 48,000 clones, approximately 86% observed once, and the top ten hold approximately 1.1%. The sequencing here drew on CD4+ or CD8+ T cells sorted from blood, taken in a trial of the OX40 agonist ivuxolimab. This receptor was taken from an adult with an advanced solid tumor such as melanoma, head and neck, liver or kidney cancer. The chain has TRBV5-1 and TRBJ2-2; 10 nucleotides match TRBD1. CDR3 residues: CASSWGQGIPGELFF. DNA of the CDR3: TGCGCCAGCAGCTGGGGACAGGGGATTCCCGGGGAGCTGTTTTTT.